The source of this T cell receptor (beta chain) is a study of breast tumors, draining lymph nodes, adjacent tissues. General observations from the study: The data were judged consistent with most tumor T cells coming from lymph node and expanding in tumor. Tumor repertoires ranked between lymph nodes and nontumor tissue in diversity, with V and J gene preferences. The lymph node origin of tumor T cells was framed as consistent with a hypothesis, not demonstrated. Luminal-like breast cancer showed significantly greater tumor-nontumor repertoire similarity than basal-like breast cancer did.

Via MiXCR, TCRdb re-called the multiplex PCR reads, giving one row per CDR3 protein. The sample has under 250,000 distinct CDR3 sequences, around 32% seen once. The V gene lost 0 bases and the J gene lost 6 bases, with 12 bases spanning the gap. Germline CDR1 SGHNT, CDR2 YYREEE (reference sequence). The CDR3 spans 15 residues. This clonotype appeared many times. The antigen remains undetermined. Axillary draining lymph nodes of breast cancer patients supplied the node samples. The chain couples TRBV5-4 to TRBJ2-2, with TRBD2 as a possible D gene (5 bases). The TCR sequence derives from a female donor with breast cancer. Some clones in this sample may be carry-over from other donors' samples. The sequenced sample was axillary lymph node tissue. CDR3 coding DNA: TGTGCCAGCAGCTTGGGAGGGAGCGAATCCGGGGAGCTGTTTTTT. This gives the protein CASSLGGSESGELFF.